What follows are 22 T cell receptor beta chains derived from one specimen sequenced in a study of vaccination and CD4 T cells after COVID-19. The treatment denotes: roughly 11-day PBMC culture with coronavirus spike peptide pools or control peptides (ViraFEST assay). Researchers used the Oncomine TCR Beta short-read assay to sequence DNA from cultured CD4+ T cells. TCRdb called the PCR reads again in MiXCR, with one record for every CDR3 protein. The data show under 20,000 distinct CDR3 sequences, roughly 55% seen once. Antigens of these TCRs are unknown. Sequencing was performed on CD4+ T cells from blood, cultured in vitro, taken after SARS-CoV-2 vaccination. Receptors originate from a human donor who had recovered from COVID-19.

The V gene is TRBV6-1, the J gene TRBJ1-1, with D possibly TRBD1 on 5 matching bases. Per the germline V gene, CDR1 is MNHNS and CDR2 is SASEGT. The CDR3 runs 13 residues. V dropped 6 bases and J dropped 3 bases, with 11 bases sitting between them. CDR3 in DNA: TGTGCCAGCAGCCCTACAGGTTACACTGAAGCTTTCTTT. It encodes CASSPTGYTEAFF.

This chain uses TRBV7-6 with TRBJ1-6, with D uncertain. Germline lookup yields CDR1 SGHVS and CDR2 FNYEAQ. The CDR3 totals 15 residues. Trimming cost V 3 bases and J 10 bases, with 16 bases left between them. In DNA form, the CDR3 reads TGTGCCAGCAGCTTCTCGGCGGGGAACGGGTCACCCCTCCACTTT. Amino acid sequence: CASSFSAGNGSPLHF. Drawing the rest from reference TRBV7-6 and TRBJ1-6, the complete variable domain is GAGVSQSPRYKVTKRGQDVALRCDPISGHVSLYWYRQALGQGPEFLTYFNYEAQQDKSGLPNDRFSAERPEGSISTLTIQRTEQRDSAMYRCASSFSAGNGSPLHFGNGTRLTVT.

Worth noting for this clonotype: At one end the junction does not follow the germline gene, possibly because of a read error. V gene TRBV7-9 combines with J gene TRBJ2-7, with D maybe TRBD2 (5 bases). CDR3 length: 12 residues. CDR1 SEHNR and CDR2 FQNEAQ come from the germline V gene (reference sequence). The CDR3 region is CASSPIGLGNLF. CDR3 DNA sequence: TGTGCCAGCAGCCCCATTGGACTGGGGAACCTGTTC.

There are a few counts of this clonotype. V gene TRBV7-9 combines with J gene TRBJ1-5; TRBD1 aligns across 7 bases. Trimming removed 0 bases from V and 7 bases from J; junction bases left unmatched: 9. Germline V lookup: CDR1 SEHNR, CDR2 FQNEAQ (reference sequence). This CDR3 region has 16 residues. DNA for the CDR3: TGTGCCAGCAGCTTAGCGCTAGGGGACAGCGACCAGCCCCAGCATTTT. Residues: CASSLALGDSDQPQHF. Full variable domain (missing parts from reference TRBV7-9 and TRBJ1-5): DTGVSQNPRHKITKRGQNVTFRCDPISEHNRLYWYRQTLGQGPEFLTYFQNEAQLEKSRLLSDRFSAERPKGSFSTLEIQRTEQGDSAMYLCASSLALGDSDQPQHFGDGTRLSIL.

V is TRBV12-3 or TRBV12-4 and J is TRBJ1-5; weak D call: TRBD1 (5 bases). The CDR3 length is 16 residues. V was cut by 5 bases and J by 6 bases, with 20 bases left in between. The CDR3: CASSQGPRVGTQPQHF. CDR3 DNA sequence: TGTGCCAGCAGTCAAGGCCCCAGGGTGGGCACTCAGCCCCAGCATTTT.

The V call is TRBV19, the J call TRBJ2-7, with 10 bases that match TRBD1. CDR1 is LNHDA, CDR2 SQIVND, per germline (reference sequence). V dropped 5 bases and J dropped 3; count of bases not matched to a gene: 4. This CDR3 contains 14 residues. The CDR3 is CASSAGQGVYEQYF. CDR3 DNA: TGTGCCAGTAGTGCCGGACAGGGGGTCTACGAGCAGTACTTC.

The chain links TRBV20-1 to TRBJ2-1; 7 nucleotides match TRBD2. Germline V gene lookup returns CDR1 DFQATT and CDR2 SNEGSKA (reference sequence). CDR3 length: 13 amino acids. V lost 2 bases and J lost 5; bases outside the gene matches: 3. The CDR3 DNA reads as TGCAGTGCTAGAAGCGGGATGGACAATGAGCAGTTCTTC. It translates to CSARSGMDNEQFF.

The chain employs TRBV6-1 and TRBJ2-1; the match to TRBD1 covers 8 bases. CDR1 and CDR2 (germline): MNHNS, SASEGT. V shed 6 bases and J 5 bases; nucleotides not matched to a gene: 6. The CDR3 spans 14 residues. The DNA of the CDR3 is TGTGCCAGCAGATCCGGGACAGGTAACAATGAGCAGTTCTTC. Protein: CASRSGTGNNEQFF.

The chain is built from TRBV6-2 or TRBV6-3 and TRBJ2-3, with a tentative D call TRBD1 (5 bases). This CDR3 is 14 amino acids long. Trimming cost V 4 bases and J 0 bases, with 8 bases left between them. Germline V gene lookup returns CDR1 MNHEY and CDR2 SVGEGT. The DNA of the CDR3 is TGTGCCAGCAGTTCGGACACCAGCACAGATACGCAGTATTTT. This codes for CASSSDTSTDTQYF.

The V call is TRBV7-9, the J call TRBJ1-2; D is unclear. This CDR3 has 14 amino acids. V was trimmed by 1 base and J by 0 bases, leaving 6 bases between them. Germline CDR1 reads SEHNR; CDR2 reads FQNEAQ (reference sequence). The CDR3 spells CASSLGAANYGYTF. The CDR3 DNA sequence: TGTGCCAGCAGCTTAGGGGCAGCTAACTATGGCTACACCTTC.

The chain recombines TRBV29-1 with TRBJ1-1; maybe TRBD1 (6 bases). V was shortened by 3 bases and J by 4 bases, with 9 bases between the two germline ends. The germline V gene has CDR1 SQVTM and CDR2 ANQGSEA. The CDR3 has 12 residues. The CDR3: CSVDRGATEAFF. CDR3 nucleotides: TGCAGCGTTGATCGGGGGGCCACTGAAGCTTTCTTT.

This clonotype was detected only a few times. The genes are TRBV28 and TRBJ1-2; D remains unclear. This CDR3 comprises 14 residues. The germline CDR1 and CDR2 sequences are MDHEN and SYDVKM. V lost 3 bases and J lost 0, with 8 bases in between. This CDR3 is CASSLGGSNYGYTF. CDR3 bases: TGTGCCAGCAGTTTGGGCGGATCTAACTATGGCTACACCTTC.

The chain couples TRBV20-1 to TRBJ2-7; a possible D gene is TRBD2 (5 bases). The CDR3 covers 12 residues. The germline CDR1 and CDR2 sequences are DFQATT and SNEGSKA (reference sequence). The V end was cut by 2 bases, the J end by 5 bases, with 10 bases between. For the CDR3, the DNA is TGCAGTGCTAGATCTTCTAGCCACGAGCAGTACTTC. It codes for CSARSSSHEQYF.

The chain uses TRBV30 and TRBJ2-7, with D perhaps matching TRBD1 (9 bases). Germline V gives CDR1 GTSNPN, CDR2 SVGIG (reference sequence). The V and J ends lost 0 bases and 5 bases respectively, with 17 bases between them. CDR3 size: 15 residues. CDR3 coding DNA: TGTGCCTGGAGTGTAGGGACAGGGACTAGTGACGAGCAGTACTTC. This encodes CAWSVGTGTSDEQYF. The entire variable domain, with the rest obtained from reference TRBV30 and TRBJ2-7, is as follows: SQTIHQWPATLVQPVGSPLSLECTVEGTSNPNLYWYRQAAGRGLQLLFYSVGIGQISSEVPQNLSASRPQDRQFILSSKKLLLSDSGFYLCAWSVGTGTSDEQYFGPGTRLTVT.

The V gene is TRBV19, the J gene TRBJ1-5; D gene ambiguous. The V end lost 0 bases, the J end lost 1 base, and 16 bases lay between the germline ends. The CDR3 totals 18 residues. Germline V gene data show CDR1 as LNHDA and CDR2 as SQIVND (reference sequence). The CDR3 sequence is CASSIDLFRERSNQPQHF. In nucleotides, the CDR3 is TGTGCCAGTAGTATAGATCTATTTCGGGAAAGGAGCAATCAGCCCCAGCATTTT.

The rearrangement links TRBV7-6 to TRBJ2-1; D possibly corresponds to TRBD2 (5 bases). V was clipped by 3 bases and J by 4 bases, with 10 bases between them. Germline values: CDR1 SGHVS, CDR2 FNYEAQ. The CDR3 totals 14 residues. CDR3 residues: CASSFRTGYNEQFF. CDR3 sequence (DNA): TGTGCCAGCAGCTTCCGGACTGGATACAATGAGCAGTTCTTC.

V is TRBV12-3 or TRBV12-4 and J is TRBJ1-1, with no clear D. CDR3 length equals 14 residues. With 1 base removed from V and 2 bases from J, the gap between germline ends came to 8 bases. The CDR3 bases are TGTGCCAGCAGTTTAGATAGGGTTAACACTGAAGCTTTCTTT. This codes for CASSLDRVNTEAFF.

In its sample, this clonotype was seen a few times. The rearrangement uses TRBV7-9 and TRBJ1-1; D uncertain. The CDR3 covers 14 residues. Looked up from germline, CDR1 is SEHNR and CDR2 is FQNEAQ (reference sequence). V gave up 5 bases and J gave up 4 bases, with 14 bases separating them. The CDR3 loop is CASSPITAGTEAFF. CDR3 sequence (DNA): TGTGCCAGCAGCCCTATAACGGCGGGCACTGAAGCTTTCTTT.

The V and J genes are TRBV28 and TRBJ1-5; tentative D call: TRBD1 (6 bases). The CDR3 contains 14 residues. CDR1 is MDHEN, CDR2 SYDVKM, per germline. V was clipped by 1 base and J by 6 bases, with 10 bases between them. Here the CDR3 reads CASSLSRGTQPQHF. In DNA, the CDR3 is TGTGCCAGCAGTTTATCAAGGGGGACTCAGCCCCAGCATTTT.

V gene TRBV20-1 combines with J gene TRBJ1-1; TRBD1 aligns across 10 bases. Germline V gene data show CDR1 as DFQATT and CDR2 as SNEGSKA (reference sequence). V lost 1 base, J lost 4 bases, and 0 bases stayed unmatched. The CDR3 consists of 13 residues. CDR3 in DNA: TGCAGTGCTAGAGGGACAGGGGGCACTGAAGCTTTCTTT. This translates into CSARGTGGTEAFF.

The chain links TRBV7-9 to TRBJ1-1, with D possibly TRBD1 on 5 matching bases. Trimming left V 3 bases short and J 11 bases short, with 10 bases between. Germline-derived CDR1 and CDR2 are SEHNR and FQNEAQ (reference sequence). The CDR3 sequence is 11 residues long. The CDR3 reads CASSFVGTAFF. The CDR3 nucleotides are TGTGCCAGCAGCTTCGTGGGGACGGCTTTCTTT.

The chain recombines TRBV11-1 with TRBJ2-7; 7 positions match TRBD2. Germline V CDR1 and CDR2: SGHAT, FQDESV (reference sequence). The CDR3 totals 17 residues. V lost 3 bases and J lost 1; bases outside the gene matches: 12. The CDR3 sequence: CASSLIGGRDRSYEQYF. Written as DNA, the CDR3 is TGTGCCAGCAGCTTGATTGGGGGGAGGGATCGATCCTACGAGCAGTACTTC. The full variable domain, in which reference TRBV11-1 and TRBJ2-7 provide the parts outside the CDR3, is EAEVAQSPRYKITEKSQAVAFWCDPISGHATLYWYRQILGQGPELLVQFQDESVVDDSQLPKDRFSAERLKGVDSTLKIQPAELGDSAMYLCASSLIGGRDRSYEQYFGPGTRLTVT.